This T cell receptor (beta chain) stems from a study of response to subunit inactivated influenza vaccine. Findings and caveats of the study: Seasonal influenza vaccination, on each occasion, was suggested by the authors to recruit few new T cells.

This CDR3 has 16 residues. Germline V lookup: CDR1 SGHVS, CDR2 FQNEAQ. With V trimmed by 1 base and J by 4 bases, 4 bases remained unmatched. TCRdb re-called the RT-PCR reads through MiXCR, storing one row per CDR3 protein. Among about 500,000 distinct CDR3 sequences, approximately 17% were seen once, and the ten largest hold 3%. A word on this clonotype: The antigen is unknown.

The rearrangement joins TRBV7-8 to TRBJ2-3; 11 bases agree with TRBD1. The receptor was isolated from a man aged 50-75 years who received an inactivated influenza vaccine. Source: CD4+ T cells sorted from PBMCs, taken approximately 25 months after vaccination. CDR3 DNA sequence: TGTGCCAGCAGCTTAGTTCAGGGACAGGGGGCAGATACGCAGTATTTT. Residues: CASSLVQGQGADTQYF.